This TCR beta chain was identified in a study of shared clonotypes between healthy human individuals. Study background: Sampling drew on donors who were a couple of women and a few men aged 18 to 49.

The assay was immunoSEQ multiplex PCR, and TCRdb's table has in-frame clones only and misses some. The profile shows roughly 1.5 million clones, 95% to 99% of them singletons. Germline-derived CDR1 and CDR2 are SGHRS and YFSETQ. CDR3 length: 14 amino acids. The germline V and J ends were trimmed by 1 base and 3 bases, with 7 bases remaining between them. This receptor was taken from a man younger than 45 in good health. The chain joins TRBV5-1 to TRBJ1-4; D call uncertain. Sequenced material: naive CD4+ T cells sorted from blood. As to subset: CD45RA+ positively selected. CDR3 nucleotide sequence: TGCGCCAGCAGCTTGAGTGGAGCTAATGAAAAACTGTTTTTT. This codes for CASSLSGANEKLFF.